The clone carrying this T cell receptor beta chain showed up just a few times. The antigen remains undetermined. TCRdb analysed the 5' RACE reads with MiXCR anew, one entry per CDR3 protein. The data contain fewer than 650,000 distinct CDR3 sequences, about 22% of them singletons. This sample stems from a study of T-cell memory formation after mild COVID-19. Regarding the study as a whole: A second wave expanding day 15 to 37 was CD4+-biased; contracting clones were balanced. Within pre-infection memory, some responding clones were found, suggesting cross-reactive memory joined.

The sample consisted of PBMCs or a T cell subset sorted from them (not recorded which). The TCR sequence derives from an adult woman who had mild COVID-19 (a few samples of this study predate the infection). Cell type and time point are not known.

CDR3 bases: TGTGCCAGCAGCTCCGTGGCCGGGTGGATCTACGAGCAGTACTTC. Translation gives CASSSVAGWIYEQYF. V usage is TRBV7-9 and J usage is TRBJ2-7, with D unresolved. The CDR3 spans 15 residues. In germline, CDR1 is SEHNR, CDR2 FQNEAQ (reference sequence). Trimming cost V 4 bases and J 3 bases, with 16 bases left between them.